Sequencing of this T cell receptor (beta chain) was carried out in a study of shared clonotypes between healthy human individuals. Study summary: Ranging from 18 to 49 in age, donors were a couple of women and a few men. Every donor yielded three CD4 naive, three CD4 memory, two CD8 naive and one CD8 memory plate.

Remarks on this clone: This specimen includes other DNA sequences encoding the same CDR3.

Here immunoSEQ multiplex PCR was the method, and the copy in TCRdb shows in-frame clones only, minus some. The data show under 2.5 million clones, 85% to 95% seen once. The sequenced sample was naive CD4+ T cells from PBMCs. Subset indicated: CD45RA+ positively selected. This receptor was identified in a man younger than 35 in good health. Some clones in this sample may be carry-over from other donors' samples.

The CDR3 sequence is CASSLLGNTGELFF. DNA of the CDR3: TGCGCCAGCAGCTTGCTGGGGAACACCGGGGAGCTGTTTTTT. This sequence joins TRBV5-1 and TRBJ2-2; D remains ambiguous. CDR3 length: 14 amino acids. Germline values: CDR1 SGHRS, CDR2 YFSETQ. Trimming removed 1 base at V and 1 base at J, with 5 bases between.